The rows below give T cell receptor beta chains drawn from one sample of a study of cytomegalovirus exposure and HLA in healthy donors. Repertoires were generated with immunoSEQ multiplex PCR, while TCRdb's copy carries only in-frame clones and drops some. There are approximately 160,000 clones in the sample; 68% occur only once, and 2.8% lies in the top ten. The sample consisted of PBMCs. The receptors come from a middle-aged woman in good health and CMV-seropositive. Both conserved end residues are part of each CDR3. D genes are given only for firm matches. A row's size may be missing; if present it is once, few, many or a size class.

TRBD1 | TRBJ1-2 | TRBV6-6 | NA | TGTGCCAGCAGTTATCCTGGGACAGACCCGCGGGGCTACACCTTC | CASSYPGTDPRGYTF
NA | TRBJ1-2 | TRBV12-5 | NA | TGTGCTAGTGCCCCAGGGGACGGGACCTACTATGGCTACACCTTC | CASAPGDGTYYGYTF
NA | TRBJ1-1 | TRBV28 | NA | TGTGCCAGCAACGCGCGAATCGTGAACACTGAAGCTTTCTTT | CASNARIVNTEAFF
TRBD2 | TRBJ2-1 | TRBV7-9 | NA | TGTGCCAGCAGCTTAGTAGTAGCGGGAGTTGCCAATGAGCAGTTCTTC | CASSLVVAGVANEQFF
NA | TRBJ1-1 | TRBV29-1 | NA | TGCAGCGTAGATGATCCTGGGGACATGAACACTGAAGCTTTCTTT | CSVDDPGDMNTEAFF
NA | TRBJ1-1 | TRBV6-5 | NA | TGTGCCAGCAGTTACTCGAAAGATAGAGAAGCTTTCTTT | CASSYSKDREAFF
TRBD2 | TRBJ2-5 | TRBV28 | NA | TGTGCCAGCAGTTTTCGCCTTTCTGTCGGGCGGGGGACGGAGACCCAGTACTTC | CASSFRLSVGRGTETQYF
TRBD2 | TRBJ2-3 | TRBV6-5 | once | TGTGCCAGCAGTTACTGGCTAGCGGGGTCCACAGATACGCAGTATTTT | CASSYWLAGSTDTQYF
TRBD1 | TRBJ2-5 | TRBV10-2 | NA | TGCGCCAGCCTACAGGGGCCATACAGGGAGACCCAGTACTTC | CASLQGPYRETQYF
TRBD2 | TRBJ2-5 | TRBV7-7 | NA | TGTGCTAGCAGCTTAGCCCTAGCGGGGGGGGAAGAGACCCAGTACTTC | CASSLALAGGEETQYF
TRBD2 | TRBJ2-7 | TRBV6-6 | NA | TGTGCCAGCAGTTTAGCGGGGGCCTACGAGCAGTACTTC | CASSLAGAYEQYF
NA | TRBJ2-1 | TRBV2 | NA | TGTGCCAGCAATAGTCACCGCTCCTACAATGAGCAGTTCTTC | CASNSHRSYNEQFF
TRBD1 | TRBJ1-1 | TRBV29-1 | NA | TGCAGCGGCACAGGGGCGGAGAACACTGAAGCTTTCTTT | CSGTGAENTEAFF
TRBD2 | TRBJ2-3 | TRBV5-1 | NA | TGCGCCAGCAGCAAAGGGACTAGCGGGAGTACGCAGTATTTT | CASSKGTSGSTQYF
NA | TRBJ2-7 | TRBV19 | NA | TGTGCCAGCGGGGGAGCCGGGAGCTCCTACGAGCAGTACTTC | CASGGAGSSYEQYF
TRBD1 | TRBJ2-7 | TRBV6-5 | once | TGTGCCAGCAGTTTAGACAGGGGTTCCTACGAGCAGTACTTC | CASSLDRGSYEQYF
TRBD1 | TRBJ2-7 | TRBV7-9 | NA | TGTGCCAGCAGCTTCTCCGGACAGGGGGCCTACGAGCAGTACTTC | CASSFSGQGAYEQYF
NA | TRBJ2-7 | TRBV6-1 | NA | TGTGCCAGCATTGAGCACTACGAGCAGTACTTC | CASIEHYEQYF
NA | TRBJ1-2 | TRBV6-1 | NA | TGTGCCAGCAGTGGACTTTATGGCTACCCCTTC | CASSGLYGYPF
TRBD2 | TRBJ2-5 | TRBV7-2 | NA | TGTGCCAGCAGCTTAAATAGACTAGCGGGAGGGGAGACCCAGTACTTC | CASSLNRLAGGETQYF
TRBD1 | TRBJ1-6 | TRBV5-5 | NA | TGTGCCAGCAGCTATCTGACAGGGGGGTCACCCCTCCACTTT | CASSYLTGGSPLHF
TRBD1 | TRBJ2-7 | TRBV27 | NA | TGTGCCAGCAGTTCACCGGACAGGGCATCCACCTACGAGCAGTACTTC | CASSSPDRASTYEQYF
TRBD1 | TRBJ1-5 | TRBV19 | NA | TGTGCCAGTAATCAACAGGGGCGTAGCTATCAGCCCCAGCATTTT | CASNQQGRSYQPQHF
NA | TRBJ2-5 | TRBV7-2 | NA | TGTGCCAGTTCCTTTGAGGGGGGGGGAGGGGAGACCCAGTACTTC | CASSFEGGGGETQYF
NA | TRBJ2-4 | TRBV2 | few | TGTGCCAGCAGTGGTAGGGACAAGGGGATTAGAGACATTCAGTACTTC | CASSGRDKGIRDIQYF
NA | TRBJ2-7 | TRBV4-3 | once | TGCGCCAGCAGCCAAGACAGGGCAGTGGGGGCCGAGCAGTACTTC | CASSQDRAVGAEQYF
TRBD1 | TRBJ2-7 | TRBV29-1 | NA | TGCAGCGTAATACAGGGGGCAGGCGAGCAGTACTTC | CSVIQGAGEQYF
TRBD1 | TRBJ2-7 | TRBV6-6 | NA | TGTGCCAGCAGGGACACAGGGGTAGACTACGAGCAGTACTTC | CASRDTGVDYEQYF
TRBD2 | TRBJ2-7 | TRBV4-3 | NA | TGCGCCAGCAGCAGAGAAGCGGGAGGGTCGTACGAGCAGTACTTC | CASSREAGGSYEQYF
NA | TRBJ1-2 | TRBV13 | NA | TGTGCCAGCAGCTTAGGAGGGGCCAACTATGGCTACACCTTC | CASSLGGANYGYTF
TRBD1 | TRBJ2-6 | TRBV7-3 | few | TGTGCCAGCAGGCCCGACAGGGCTGGGGCCAACGTCCTGACTTTC | CASRPDRAGANVLTF
TRBD2 | TRBJ2-1 | TRBV11-2 | NA | TGTGCCAGCAGCCTCTCAGCGGGAGTTTATAGTGAGCAGTTCTTC | CASSLSAGVYSEQFF
NA | TRBJ2-7 | TRBV27 | once | TGTGCCAGCAGCCGGCGAGGGCCCTACGAGCAGTACTTC | CASSRRGPYEQYF
NA | TRBJ1-1 | TRBV5-1 | few | TGCGCCAGCGGTGTCGGGATGAACACTGAAGCTTTCTTT | CASGVGMNTEAFF
NA | TRBJ2-7 | TRBV28 | once | TGTGCCAGCTTGTCCGGGATCAGCCACGAGCAGTACTTC | CASLSGISHEQYF
NA | TRBJ2-2 | TRBV19 | few | TGTGCCAGTAGACCGGACAGTACTGGTACCGGGGAGCTGTTTTTT | CASRPDSTGTGELFF
NA | TRBJ2-7 | TRBV27 | NA | TGTGCCAGCAGTTCCCTTCCCAGCTCCTACGAGCAGTACTTC | CASSSLPSSYEQYF
TRBD2 | TRBJ2-7 | TRBV27 | NA | TGTGCCAGCAGTTTATCCTCTAGCGGGAGGACCTTCACCTACGAGCAGTACTTC | CASSLSSSGRTFTYEQYF
TRBD2 | TRBJ2-7 | TRBV6-7 | NA | TGTGCCAGCACTCCTCAGGGCGGGGGGCACACCTACGAGCAGTACTTC | CASTPQGGGHTYEQYF
NA | TRBJ1-5 | TRBV13 | NA | TGTGCCAGCAGCTTCTCGGAGTATAGCAATCAGCCCCAGCATTTT | CASSFSEYSNQPQHF
NA | TRBJ1-5 | TRBV4-3 | NA | TGCGCCAGCAGCCAGTCGGGACAAGACTCCCAGCCCCAGCATTTT | CASSQSGQDSQPQHF
NA | TRBJ1-6 | TRBV6-5 | NA | TGTGCCAGCAGTTACGCAGGGGATAATTCACCCCTCCACTTT | CASSYAGDNSPLHF
TRBD2 | TRBJ2-7 | TRBV2 | NA | TGTGCCAGCAGGACTAGCGGCTACGAGCAGTACTTC | CASRTSGYEQYF